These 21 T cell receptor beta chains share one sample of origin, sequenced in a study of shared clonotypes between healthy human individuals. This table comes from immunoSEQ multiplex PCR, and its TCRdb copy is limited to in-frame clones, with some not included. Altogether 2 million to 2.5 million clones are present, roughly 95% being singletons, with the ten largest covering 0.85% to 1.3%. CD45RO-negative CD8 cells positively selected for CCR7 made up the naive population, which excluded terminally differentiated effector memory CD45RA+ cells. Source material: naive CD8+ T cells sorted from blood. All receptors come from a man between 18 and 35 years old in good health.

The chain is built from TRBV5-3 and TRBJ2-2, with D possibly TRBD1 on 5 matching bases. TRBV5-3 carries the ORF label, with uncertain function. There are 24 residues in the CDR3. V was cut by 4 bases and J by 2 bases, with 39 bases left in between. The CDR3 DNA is TGTGCCAGAAGCCCAACCCGCACTTTACAGGCGAAGAAGGGGCGCATAGTCAACACCGGGGAGCTGTTTTTT. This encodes CARSPTRTLQAKKGRIVNTGELFF.

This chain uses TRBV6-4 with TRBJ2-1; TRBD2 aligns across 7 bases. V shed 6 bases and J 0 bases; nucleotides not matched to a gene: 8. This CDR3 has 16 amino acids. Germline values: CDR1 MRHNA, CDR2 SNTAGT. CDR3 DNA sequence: TGTGCCAGCAGCCGGACTGGCGGGAGCTCCTACAATGAGCAGTTCTTC. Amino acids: CASSRTGGSSYNEQFF.

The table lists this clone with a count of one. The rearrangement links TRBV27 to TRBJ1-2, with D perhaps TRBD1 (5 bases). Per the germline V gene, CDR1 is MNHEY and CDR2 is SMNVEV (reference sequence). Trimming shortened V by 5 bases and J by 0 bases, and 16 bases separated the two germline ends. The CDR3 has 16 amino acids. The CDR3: CASSADSLGANYGYTF. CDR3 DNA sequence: TGTGCCAGCAGTGCCGATTCCTTGGGGGCTAACTATGGCTACACCTTC.

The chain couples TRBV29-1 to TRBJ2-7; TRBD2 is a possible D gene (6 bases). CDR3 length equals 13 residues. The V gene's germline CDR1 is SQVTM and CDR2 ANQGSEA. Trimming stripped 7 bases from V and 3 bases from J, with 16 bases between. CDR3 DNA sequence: TGCAGCGCCCTGGGGGGACCCAACTACGAGCAGTACTTC. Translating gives CSALGGPNYEQYF.

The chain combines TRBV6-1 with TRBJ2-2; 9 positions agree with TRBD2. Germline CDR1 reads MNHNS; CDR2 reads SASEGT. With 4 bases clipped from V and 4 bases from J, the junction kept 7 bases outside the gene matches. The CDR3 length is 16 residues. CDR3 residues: CASSAGLASTTGELFF. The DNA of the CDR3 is TGTGCCAGCAGTGCAGGACTAGCGTCGACCACCGGGGAGCTGTTTTTT.

The CDR3 nucleotides are TGTGCCAGCAGCTTGCGGGGTAACTATGGCTACACCTTC. It encodes CASSLRGNYGYTF. The J gene is TRBJ1-2, the V gene TRBV5-6, with unresolved D. Per germline, CDR1 SGHDT and CDR2 YYEEEE. Between the trimmed V and J ends, which lost 1 base and 1 base, there was a span of 5 bases. The CDR3 runs to 13 residues.

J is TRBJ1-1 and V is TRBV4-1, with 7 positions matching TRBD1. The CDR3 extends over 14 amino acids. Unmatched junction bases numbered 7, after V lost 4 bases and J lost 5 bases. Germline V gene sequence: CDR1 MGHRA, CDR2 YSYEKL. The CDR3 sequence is CASSPRTGPTEAFF. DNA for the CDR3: TGCGCCAGCAGCCCTCGGACAGGCCCGACTGAAGCTTTCTTT.

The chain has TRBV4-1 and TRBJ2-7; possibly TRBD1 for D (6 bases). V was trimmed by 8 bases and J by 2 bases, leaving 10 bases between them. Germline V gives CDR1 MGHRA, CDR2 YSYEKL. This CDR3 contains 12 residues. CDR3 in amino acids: CASGDTAYEQYF. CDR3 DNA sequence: TGCGCCAGCGGGGACACGGCCTACGAGCAGTACTTC.

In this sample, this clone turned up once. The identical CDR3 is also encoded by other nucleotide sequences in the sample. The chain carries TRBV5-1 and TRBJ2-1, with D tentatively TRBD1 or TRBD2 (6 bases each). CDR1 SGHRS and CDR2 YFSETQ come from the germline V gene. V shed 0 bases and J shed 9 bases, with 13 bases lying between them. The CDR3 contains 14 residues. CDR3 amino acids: CASSLEGGIGEQFF. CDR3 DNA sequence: TGCGCCAGCAGCTTGGAGGGGGGCATCGGTGAGCAGTTCTTC.

The CDR3 coding sequence is TGCGCCAGCAGCCAAGATGCTGAGGCCAAAGAGACCCAGTACTTC. Translation gives CASSQDAEAKETQYF. The V and J genes are TRBV4-3 and TRBJ2-5; D is ambiguous. CDR3 size: 15 residues. Trimming took off 0 bases at V and 3 bases at J, with 11 bases between the two ends. Germline CDR1 is LGHNA and CDR2 is YSLEER.

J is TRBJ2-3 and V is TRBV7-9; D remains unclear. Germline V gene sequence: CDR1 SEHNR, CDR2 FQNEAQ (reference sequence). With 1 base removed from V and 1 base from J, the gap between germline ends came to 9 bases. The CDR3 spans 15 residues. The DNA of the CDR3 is TGTGCCAGCAGCTTAGGCCAGCAGGGCACAGATACGCAGTATTTT. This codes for CASSLGQQGTDTQYF.

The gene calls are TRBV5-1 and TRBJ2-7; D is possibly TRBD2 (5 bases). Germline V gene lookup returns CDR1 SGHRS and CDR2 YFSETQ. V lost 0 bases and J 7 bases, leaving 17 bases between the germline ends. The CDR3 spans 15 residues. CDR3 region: CASSLDVRGLGEQYF. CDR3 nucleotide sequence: TGCGCCAGCAGCTTGGACGTCCGCGGGTTGGGGGAGCAGTACTTC.

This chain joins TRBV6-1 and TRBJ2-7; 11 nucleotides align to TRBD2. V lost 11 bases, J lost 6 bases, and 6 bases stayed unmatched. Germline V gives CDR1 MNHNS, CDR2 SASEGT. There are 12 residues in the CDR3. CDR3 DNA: TGTGCCGGAGGGACTAGCGGAGCCGAGCAGTACTTC. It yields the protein CAGGTSGAEQYF.

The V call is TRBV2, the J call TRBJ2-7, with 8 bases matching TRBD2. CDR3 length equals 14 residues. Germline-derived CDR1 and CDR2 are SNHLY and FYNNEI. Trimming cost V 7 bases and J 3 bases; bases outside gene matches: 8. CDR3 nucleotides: TGTGCCAGCACCCCGGGACTAGGGTACTACGAGCAGTACTTC. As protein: CASTPGLGYYEQYF. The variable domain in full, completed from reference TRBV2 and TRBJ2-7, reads EPEVTQTPSHQVTQMGQEVILRCVPISNHLYFYWYRQILGQKVEFLVSFYNNEISEKSEIFDDQFSVERPDGSNFTLKIRSTKLEDSAMYFCASTPGLGYYEQYFGPGTRLTVT.

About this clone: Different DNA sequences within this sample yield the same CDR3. The CDR3: CATTSTSSYEQYF. As DNA, the CDR3 is TGTGCCACCACGTCAACCAGCTCCTACGAGCAGTACTTC. V and J are TRBV27 and TRBJ2-7; no firm D call. The V gene lost 10 bases and the J gene lost 0 bases, with 13 bases spanning the gap. The CDR3 is 13 residues long. Looked up from germline, CDR1 is MNHEY and CDR2 is SMNVEV (reference sequence).

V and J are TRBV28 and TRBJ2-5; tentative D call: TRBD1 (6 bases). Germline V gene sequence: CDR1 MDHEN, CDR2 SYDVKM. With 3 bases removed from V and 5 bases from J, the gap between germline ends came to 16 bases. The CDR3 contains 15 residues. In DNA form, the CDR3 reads TGTGCCAGCAGTTTCTATCCAGGGGCTACGGAGACCCAGTACTTC. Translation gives CASSFYPGATETQYF. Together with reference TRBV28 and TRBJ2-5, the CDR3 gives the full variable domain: DVKVTQSSRYLVKRTGEKVFLECVQDMDHENMFWYRQDPGLGLRLIYFSYDVKMKEKGDIPEGYSVSREKKERFSLILESASTNQTSMYLCASSFYPGATETQYFGPGTRLLVL.

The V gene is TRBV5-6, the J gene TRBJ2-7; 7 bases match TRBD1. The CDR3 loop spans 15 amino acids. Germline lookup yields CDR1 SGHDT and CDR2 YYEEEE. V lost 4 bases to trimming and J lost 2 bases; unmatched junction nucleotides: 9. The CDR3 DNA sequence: TGTGCCAGCAGCATGCCAGGGGGACCCCCCTACGAGCAGTACTTC. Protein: CASSMPGGPPYEQYF.

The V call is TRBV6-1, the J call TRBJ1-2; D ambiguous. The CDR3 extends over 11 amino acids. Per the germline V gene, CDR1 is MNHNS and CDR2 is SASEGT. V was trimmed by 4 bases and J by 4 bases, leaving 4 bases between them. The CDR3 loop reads CASSVSYGYTF. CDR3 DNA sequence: TGTGCCAGCAGTGTCAGCTATGGCTACACCTTC.

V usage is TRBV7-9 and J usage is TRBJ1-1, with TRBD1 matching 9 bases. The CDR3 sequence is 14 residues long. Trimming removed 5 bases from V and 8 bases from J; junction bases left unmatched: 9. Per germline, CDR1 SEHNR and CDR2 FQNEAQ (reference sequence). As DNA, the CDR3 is TGTGCCAGCAGCCCACAGGGGGCCAACAAGGAAGCTTTCTTT. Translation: CASSPQGANKEAFF.

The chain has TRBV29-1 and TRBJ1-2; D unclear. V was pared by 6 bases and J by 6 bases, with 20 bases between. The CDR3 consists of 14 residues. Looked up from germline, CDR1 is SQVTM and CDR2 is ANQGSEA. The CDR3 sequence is CSVTTDRDSNGYTF. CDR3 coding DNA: TGCAGCGTCACCACCGATAGGGATTCAAATGGCTACACCTTC. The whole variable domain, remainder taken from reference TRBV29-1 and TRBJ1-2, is SAVISQKPSRDICQRGTSLTIQCQVDSQVTMMFWYRQQPGQSLTLIATANQGSEATYESGFVIDKFPISRPNLTFSTLTVSNMSPEDSSIYLCSVTTDRDSNGYTFGSGTRLTVV.

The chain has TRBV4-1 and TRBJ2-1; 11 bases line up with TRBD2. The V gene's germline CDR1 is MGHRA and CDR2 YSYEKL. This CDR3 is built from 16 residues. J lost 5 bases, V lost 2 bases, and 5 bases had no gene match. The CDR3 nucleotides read TGCGCCAGCAGCCAACTAGCGGGGGGCCTTGACAATGAGCAGTTCTTC. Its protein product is CASSQLAGGLDNEQFF.